This T cell receptor (beta chain) was identified in a study of cytomegalovirus exposure and HLA in healthy donors (dated by TCRdb to about 2017). General notes on the study: According to an earlier analysis of 550 to 700 of the donors, some 180 million T cells yielded 120 million or so unique TCR beta sequences and less than 300 Gb of sequence data. Roughly 290 gigabases of sequencing data and around 88 million unique TCR sequences made up an early release that covered about 640 HLA-typed donors. Of the roughly 420 genotyped donors, approximately 80% were placed in the genetic ancestry cluster associated with self-reported Caucasian donors. The study aimed to test whether signatures of past pathogen exposure could be identified by cataloging public T cell receptors. The study profiled the T cell repertoires of about 720 subjects by immunosequencing and related them to cytomegalovirus serostatus. A separate validation cohort of about 110 different subjects was used in addition to the roughly 720-subject first cohort. The study combined high-throughput TCR immunosequencing, statistical association of individual TCRs with disease status, and machine learning to predict cytomegalovirus infection status. To study patterns of TCR occurrence, a later analysis re-analyzed previously published TCR beta repertoires from around 660 donors and added high-resolution HLA genotyping. Rather than using new phenotypic data, the later analysis identified candidate immune exposures from TCR beta sequences and from how often those sequences occurred across donors. An earlier analysis of approximately 640 of the donors applied high-throughput TCR beta sequencing to assess whether each TCR beta V gene segment acted as functional or pseudogenic. Alongside the repertoire data, information on donor age, sex, ethnicity and CMV serostatus was compiled. A later genetic analysis used genome-wide SNP genotypes for about 60% of the roughly 670 donors, treating that subset as a discovery cohort. All discovery cohort repertoires had been generated on a single sequencing platform. Both class I and class II loci were covered by HLA typing, at four-digit resolution. Typing coverage varied by locus: 629-630 donors for A, B, C, DRB1 and DQB1; approximately 520 for DQA1; more than 600 for DPA1; about 450 for DPB1. Because of strong linkage in the cohort, roughly five DR-DQ haplotypes were treated as single units for association and clustering. Among 350 to 400 genotyped donors of the cohort, an average of about 240,000 unique TCR beta nucleotide sequences were sequenced per donor, roughly 20% of them non-productive. General conclusions and limits of the study: Because some donors lacked HLA typing at each locus, the association tests relied only on the typed subset. The authors suggested that the approach could potentially be generalized to other disease states and immunological phenotypes. Some IMGT-functional V segments, including TRBV6-2 and TRBV6-3, could not be distinguished by the 87-base-pair reads and were therefore excluded. A later analysis associated 16,951 TCR beta sequences with specific HLA alleles at a false discovery rate of 0.05. Because counts were too low, roughly 16 rarely observed V segments, including chromosome 9 orphons, were excluded from the earlier analysis of 587 of the donors. Correlated functional status among segregating V segments might be attributable to linkage disequilibrium, but an unknown experimental factor could not be ruled out. While some public TCRs were present in many individuals, most TCR sequences turned up only very rarely across donors. The cohort was sequenced for TCR beta chains only, and without alpha or paired-chain data the features that could be detected were limited. Compared with equally common non-associated chains, HLA-associated TCR beta chains in a later analysis were more clonally expanded and had lower generation probabilities. A further reported finding was that TCR beta sequences accurately predicted the HLA-A and HLA-B alleles for most subjects in the first cohort. A later analysis found that most CMV-associated TCR beta chains appeared HLA-restricted, with HLA associations seemingly driven largely by CMV exposure. The only immune exposure information available for the cohort was CMV serostatus. A total of fewer than 200 TCR beta chains were listed by the study as associated with cytomegalovirus. According to a later genetic analysis, donors in an Asian-associated ancestry cluster had fewer N-insertions in productive TCRs than the roughly 660-donor mean. The presence/absence analyses assumed that sequencing depth was roughly uniform across donors, and that assumption may not be true. According to a later analysis, parvovirus B19, influenza, CMV and Epstein-Barr virus appeared linked to several top co-occurrence clusters. A cluster of highly shared sequence variants was judged likely to be a technical artifact of the sequencing pipeline. In vitro tests confirmed that a few of the cytomegalovirus-associated TCR beta chains recognize cytomegalovirus antigens. V-gene and J-gene trimming of TCR beta chains was associated with a missense DCLRE1C variant in a later genetic analysis, and the association was replicated in an independent cohort. In an earlier analysis of 500 to 650 of the donors, most TCR beta V segments appeared in productive rearrangements about 87% or about 30% of the time, broadly matching IMGT annotations. Cytomegalovirus status was reported to be diagnosed by the classifier with high specificity and sensitivity in both the original and validation cohorts. When HLA alleles, especially DR and DQ, strongly co-occurred, TCR associations were difficult to assign to individual alleles. In a later analysis, the rate of TCR association differed among HLA loci, with DRB1 alleles having the most associated TCRs and HLA-C alleles having the fewest.

In total, fewer than 750 healthy bone marrow donors made up the cohort. All cohort members were sampled while nominally healthy, although unrecorded immune exposures were likely present. The donor tested CMV seropositive, placing the donor among the 289 seropositive members of the cohort. Each donor provided a peripheral blood sample, and peripheral blood mononuclear cells were used for TCR beta sequencing. The Qiagen DNeasy Blood Extraction Kit was used to extract genomic DNA from the blood cell samples. Reading from cysteine to phenylalanine, the CDR3 counts 14 amino acids. Of the read, only the CDR3 DNA is kept; its 42 bases are in frame from base 1. The germline V and J ends show losses of 3 bases and 8 bases respectively, and no gene match explains 7 bases of the junction. According to the germline V gene, CDR1 reads SGDLS and CDR2 reads YYNGEE. Libraries came from the immunoSEQ multiplex PCR assay. The multiplex PCR relied on a mix of 60 forward primers for TCR Vbeta segments and 13 reverse primers for TCR Jbeta segments. The CDR3 region of rearranged TCR beta genes was amplified from genomic DNA with a multiplex PCR assay. Amplified TCR beta libraries were sequenced as 87-base-pair reads on the Illumina HiSeq System. Under the source paper's analysis protocol: In a later analysis, some 80 million unique TCR beta chains were counted across the 690 or so repertoires, and some 10 million of these chains were shared by at least two donors. Raw reads were error-corrected and collapsed into unique sequences by a nearest-neighbor algorithm in which closely related sequences were merged to remove PCR and sequencing errors. V, D and J gene segments were assigned by aligning CDR3 sequences to IMGT reference sequences. For a sequence to be retained, a match of at least six nucleotides to both a V gene segment and a J gene segment was required. A rearrangement counted as productive if the CDR3 had no stop codons and remained in frame with V and J, and every other rearrangement counted as non-productive. Following IMGT convention, CDR3 was defined as the stretch from the second conserved V-encoded cysteine to the conserved J-encoded phenylalanine. The earlier analysis of 587 of the donors excluded sequences that lacked an unambiguous match to a single V gene segment. In an earlier analysis of around 590 of the donors, a V segment was called functional when productive rearrangements were above 56.7%, and segregating when the standard deviation between donors exceeded 5%. To diagnose cytomegalovirus status from the catalog of TCR beta chain sequences, a statistical classification framework was built. A later analysis assigned V and J genes by comparing TCR nucleotide sequences with IMGT/GENE-DB human TR gene sequences. A later analysis assigned CDR3 sequences and most-parsimonious VDJ recombination scenarios with the TCRdist pipeline. A later analysis defined each TCR beta chain by its CDR3 amino acid sequence plus V-gene family, and excluded reads lacking a unique V-gene family. To address suspected cross-contamination and a sequencing artifact, a later analysis removed a few hundred highly shared, low-generation-probability nucleotide sequences. In a later analysis, a clonal expansion index was calculated for each public chain from normalized within-repertoire ranks of inferred template counts. Generation probabilities in a later analysis came from a VDJ recombination model fitted to out-of-frame rearrangements, and those results were checked against IGoR. In a later analysis, hypergeometric tests were used to score TCR-TCR, TCR-HLA and TCR-CMV co-occurrence, with a repertoire-size bias correction applied to TCR pairs. In a later analysis, false discovery rates were estimated by permuting HLA or CMV assignments 20 times. In a later analysis, co-occurring TCRs were grouped using DBSCAN, and TCRdist sequence similarity was added for clustering within HLA-allele-positive subsets. Co-occurrence clustering excluded repertoires with fewer than 30,000 or more than 120,000 public chains, plus five with anomalous nucleotide sharing. Imported from immuneACCESS, the table was reduced by TCRdb to in-frame sequences with V and J called. These copies leave out some clones; in studies compared against another copy, an unresolved V gene accounts for under half, and the cause of the remainder is not known. V and J calls and clone size are given by that table; D and trimming were obtained from the DNA. Counted in this sample were 130,000 to 150,000 clones; around 82% of them appeared once. Around 2.5% of the sample is taken by the ten largest.

As for this clone: No cognate antigen has been identified for it. No base quality values were provided; no much bigger clone lies one nucleotide off.

This TCR was sampled from a woman between 18 and 29 years old in good health and CMV-seropositive. Sequencing used PBMCs. The V gene is TRBV9 and the J gene is TRBJ2-1; 8 nucleotides in the junction match TRBD2. The sequenced DNA: TGTGCCAGCAGCGCCTGGACTAGCCTGGATGAGCAGTTCTTC. It encodes CASSAWTSLDEQFF.